A selection of T cell receptor beta chains follows, all from one sample in a study of blood T cells in healthy people across ages. TCRdb reprocessed the 5' RACE reads with MiXCR, giving one entry per CDR3 protein. The table shows over 950,000 distinct CDR3 sequences, with just over 50% occurring only once. Sample: blood. Receptors were obtained from a woman in her fifties or sixties in good health. CDR3s include the opening cysteine and the closing phenylalanine or tryptophan. D genes are given only for firm matches. A row's size may be missing; if present it is once, few, many or a size class.

D gene: NA; clone size: NA; J gene: TRBJ2-1; V gene: TRBV7-8; CDR3 protein: CASSLVPVGVFNEQFF; CDR3 DNA: TGTGCCAGCAGCTTAGTTCCAGTCGGCGTATTCAATGAGCAGTTCTTC
D gene: TRBD1; clone size: NA; J gene: TRBJ2-7; V gene: TRBV12-3/TRBV12-4; CDR3 protein: CASSSPSQGVYEQYF; CDR3 DNA: TGTGCCAGCAGTTCCCCCTCCCAGGGGGTTTACGAGCAGTACTTC
D gene: TRBD2; clone size: NA; J gene: TRBJ2-7; V gene: TRBV27; CDR3 protein: CASSSGTRGSREQYF; CDR3 DNA: TGTGCCAGCAGTTCCGGGACTAGAGGCTCCAGGGAGCAGTACTTC
D gene: TRBD1; clone size: NA; J gene: TRBJ2-1; V gene: TRBV23-1; CDR3 protein: CASPGTGGRNEQFF; CDR3 DNA: TGCGCCAGCCCAGGGACAGGGGGCCGTAATGAGCAGTTCTTC
D gene: TRBD1; clone size: NA; J gene: TRBJ2-5; V gene: TRBV12-3/TRBV12-4; CDR3 protein: CANRRGTVGNNEQYF; CDR3 DNA: TGTGCCAACAGAAGAGGGACAGTGGGCAACAATGAGCAGTACTTC
D gene: NA; clone size: NA; J gene: TRBJ2-7; V gene: TRBV7-9; CDR3 protein: CASSERTVTYEQYF; CDR3 DNA: TGTGCCAGCAGCGAAAGGACAGTAACCTACGAGCAGTACTTC
D gene: NA; clone size: many; J gene: TRBJ2-7; V gene: TRBV27; CDR3 protein: CASSPTTGIGYEQYF; CDR3 DNA: TGTGCCAGCAGTCCAACGACAGGCATTGGGTACGAGCAGTACTTC
D gene: TRBD1; clone size: once; J gene: TRBJ2-5; V gene: TRBV28; CDR3 protein: CASSSHGTVVNEQYF; CDR3 DNA: TGTGCCAGCAGCTCGCACGGGACAGTTGTCAATGAGCAGTACTTC
D gene: TRBD2; clone size: few; J gene: TRBJ2-4; V gene: TRBV2; CDR3 protein: CASSRERENIQYF; CDR3 DNA: TGTGCCAGCAGTCGGGAGCGGGAGAACATTCAGTACTTC
D gene: NA; clone size: NA; J gene: TRBJ1-1; V gene: TRBV14; CDR3 protein: CASRGLRSEAFF; CDR3 DNA: TGTGCCAGCAGGGGCTTGAGAAGCGAAGCTTTCTTT
D gene: TRBD2; clone size: few; J gene: TRBJ2-7; V gene: TRBV20-1; CDR3 protein: CSAPGTSGYEQYF; CDR3 DNA: TGCAGTGCTCCAGGGACTAGCGGGTACGAGCAGTACTTC
D gene: TRBD2; clone size: NA; J gene: TRBJ2-7; V gene: TRBV11-2; CDR3 protein: CASRPWLAGPNRYF; CDR3 DNA: TGTGCCAGCAGACCATGGCTAGCGGGCCCCAACCGGTACTTC
D gene: NA; clone size: few; J gene: TRBJ2-7; V gene: TRBV15; CDR3 protein: CATSRGEDYEQYF; CDR3 DNA: TGTGCCACCAGCAGAGGTGAAGACTACGAGCAGTACTTC
D gene: NA; clone size: NA; J gene: TRBJ1-2; V gene: TRBV15; CDR3 protein: CATSEAGLRYGYTF; CDR3 DNA: TGTGCCACCAGCGAGGCGGGACTCCGCTATGGCTACACCTTC
D gene: TRBD2; clone size: few; J gene: TRBJ2-5; V gene: TRBV6-2/TRBV6-3; CDR3 protein: CASLRLAGIQETQYF; CDR3 DNA: TGTGCCAGCCTCCGACTAGCGGGAATCCAAGAGACCCAGTACTTC
D gene: TRBD2; clone size: NA; J gene: TRBJ2-1; V gene: TRBV3-1; CDR3 protein: CASSQEGQAGGNEQFF; CDR3 DNA: TGTGCCAGCAGCCAAGAGGGACAAGCGGGAGGCAATGAGCAGTTCTTC
D gene: NA; clone size: once; J gene: TRBJ2-3; V gene: TRBV27; CDR3 protein: CASSRWDANTDTQYF; CDR3 DNA: TGTGCCAGCAGCCGCTGGGACGCTAACACAGATACGCAGTATTTT
D gene: NA; clone size: NA; J gene: TRBJ2-7; V gene: TRBV27; CDR3 protein: CASSPRSSAPYEQYF; CDR3 DNA: TGTGCCAGCAGTCCCCGCAGTAGCGCGCCCTACGAGCAGTACTTC
D gene: TRBD1; clone size: once; J gene: TRBJ2-1; V gene: TRBV5-1; CDR3 protein: CASSPQGQGHNEQFF; CDR3 DNA: TGCGCCAGCAGCCCTCAGGGACAGGGGCACAATGAGCAGTTCTTC
D gene: TRBD2; clone size: NA; J gene: TRBJ2-7; V gene: TRBV6-1; CDR3 protein: CASSAGLADYEQYF; CDR3 DNA: TGTGCCAGCAGTGCCGGACTAGCGGACTACGAGCAGTACTTC
D gene: TRBD1; clone size: NA; J gene: TRBJ2-1; V gene: TRBV19; CDR3 protein: CASSQRDRANEQFF; CDR3 DNA: TGTGCCAGTAGTCAACGGGACAGGGCGAATGAGCAGTTCTTC
D gene: TRBD1; clone size: NA; J gene: TRBJ2-7; V gene: TRBV4-2; CDR3 protein: CASSQVGDRGRDEQYF; CDR3 DNA: TGTGCCAGCAGCCAAGTGGGGGACAGGGGGCGCGACGAGCAGTACTTC
D gene: NA; clone size: many; J gene: TRBJ2-3; V gene: TRBV18; CDR3 protein: CASSPSGDTQYF; CDR3 DNA: TGTGCCAGCAGCCCCTCCGGGGATACGCAGTATTTT
D gene: NA; clone size: NA; J gene: TRBJ2-1; V gene: TRBV4-3; CDR3 protein: CASSQSRQSYNEQFF; CDR3 DNA: TGCGCCAGCAGCCAATCGAGACAGAGCTACAATGAGCAGTTCTTC
D gene: NA; clone size: NA; J gene: TRBJ1-4; V gene: TRBV7-2; CDR3 protein: CASRKQHGFQDEKLFF; CDR3 DNA: TGTGCCAGCAGAAAACAGCACGGGTTTCAGGATGAAAAACTGTTTTTT
D gene: TRBD2; clone size: NA; J gene: TRBJ2-1; V gene: TRBV29-1; CDR3 protein: CSVGKGTSGPYEQFF; CDR3 DNA: TGCAGCGTTGGAAAGGGGACTAGCGGACCATACGAGCAGTTCTTC
D gene: TRBD2; clone size: NA; J gene: TRBJ2-1; V gene: TRBV27; CDR3 protein: CASSRFTPGLADNEQFF; CDR3 DNA: TGTGCCAGCAGCCGCTTCACACCGGGACTAGCGGACAATGAGCAGTTCTTC
D gene: NA; clone size: NA; J gene: TRBJ1-6; V gene: TRBV4-2; CDR3 protein: CASSQEGAGEIDSPLHF; CDR3 DNA: TGTGCCAGCAGCCAAGAGGGGGCAGGGGAGATTGATTCACCCCTCCACTTT
D gene: TRBD2; clone size: NA; J gene: TRBJ2-5; V gene: TRBV9; CDR3 protein: CASSLWDGAGEQYF; CDR3 DNA: TGTGCCAGCAGCCTTTGGGACGGAGCGGGGGAGCAGTACTTC
D gene: NA; clone size: NA; J gene: TRBJ2-3; V gene: TRBV6-1; CDR3 protein: CASSVVGPSTDTQYF; CDR3 DNA: TGTGCCAGCAGTGTAGTGGGCCCTAGCACAGATACGCAGTATTTT
D gene: TRBD1; clone size: NA; J gene: TRBJ2-7; V gene: TRBV13; CDR3 protein: CASSSHRDSSYEQYF; CDR3 DNA: TGTGCCAGCAGCTCCCACCGGGACAGCTCCTACGAGCAGTACTTC
D gene: NA; clone size: few; J gene: TRBJ2-1; V gene: TRBV4-2; CDR3 protein: CASSQDGERSYNEQFF; CDR3 DNA: TGTGCCAGCAGCCAAGATGGGGAGAGATCCTACAATGAGCAGTTCTTC
D gene: TRBD1; clone size: NA; J gene: TRBJ2-1; V gene: TRBV27; CDR3 protein: CASSLRDRGDGEQFF; CDR3 DNA: TGTGCCAGCAGTCTCCGGGACAGGGGGGATGGTGAGCAGTTCTTC
D gene: TRBD1; clone size: NA; J gene: TRBJ1-5; V gene: TRBV12-3/TRBV12-4; CDR3 protein: CASSQGTGGQPQHF; CDR3 DNA: TGTGCCAGCAGCCAAGGGACAGGGGGGCAGCCCCAGCATTTT
D gene: NA; clone size: NA; J gene: TRBJ2-1; V gene: TRBV6-5; CDR3 protein: CASTPSGLDAYNEQFF; CDR3 DNA: TGTGCCAGCACTCCATCGGGGCTAGATGCCTACAATGAGCAGTTCTTC
D gene: TRBD1; clone size: few; J gene: TRBJ1-2; V gene: TRBV7-2; CDR3 protein: CASSLGQGIDGYTF; CDR3 DNA: TGTGCCAGCAGCTTAGGACAGGGGATCGATGGCTACACCTTC
D gene: NA; clone size: few; J gene: TRBJ1-1; V gene: TRBV25-1; CDR3 protein: CASGTGTEAFF; CDR3 DNA: TGTGCCAGTGGTACCGGGACAGAAGCTTTCTTT
D gene: TRBD1; clone size: few; J gene: TRBJ2-7; V gene: TRBV18; CDR3 protein: CASSLTGTGTYEQYF; CDR3 DNA: TGTGCCAGCTCACTCACCGGGACAGGGACTTACGAGCAGTACTTC
D gene: NA; clone size: few; J gene: TRBJ2-3; V gene: TRBV12-3/TRBV12-4; CDR3 protein: CASSFSVAAYTDTQYF; CDR3 DNA: TGTGCCAGCAGTTTTAGTGTAGCGGCTTACACAGATACGCAGTATTTT
D gene: NA; clone size: many; J gene: TRBJ2-7; V gene: TRBV3-1; CDR3 protein: CASSRIYEQYF; CDR3 DNA: TGTGCCAGCAGTCGAATATACGAGCAGTACTTC
D gene: NA; clone size: NA; J gene: TRBJ1-5; V gene: TRBV7-2; CDR3 protein: CASSLDRSANQPQHF; CDR3 DNA: TGTGCCAGCAGCTTAGATCGATCAGCTAATCAGCCCCAGCATTTT
D gene: NA; clone size: NA; J gene: TRBJ2-7; V gene: TRBV2; CDR3 protein: CASSGGEQYF; CDR3 DNA: TGTGCCAGCTCGGGTGGCGAGCAGTACTTC
D gene: NA; clone size: NA; J gene: TRBJ2-3; V gene: TRBV20-1; CDR3 protein: CAARPSLSDTQYF; CDR3 DNA: TGCGCCGCCCGCCCCTCGTTGTCAGATACGCAGTATTTT
D gene: TRBD1; clone size: NA; J gene: TRBJ2-3; V gene: TRBV30; CDR3 protein: CAWTGGKGTDTQYF; CDR3 DNA: TGTGCCTGGACAGGGGGCAAAGGCACAGATACGCAGTATTTT
D gene: TRBD1; clone size: NA; J gene: TRBJ2-5; V gene: TRBV4-1; CDR3 protein: CASSQGTATEETQYF; CDR3 DNA: TGCGCCAGCAGCCAGGGGACAGCCACCGAAGAGACCCAGTACTTC
D gene: NA; clone size: NA; J gene: TRBJ2-1; V gene: TRBV24-1; CDR3 protein: CATSDSASAYNEQFF; CDR3 DNA: TGTGCCACCAGTGATTCGGCTAGCGCGTACAATGAGCAGTTCTTC
D gene: TRBD2; clone size: NA; J gene: TRBJ2-7; V gene: TRBV4-3; CDR3 protein: CASSHRGSGYEQYF; CDR3 DNA: TGCGCCAGCAGCCACCGCGGGAGTGGGTACGAGCAGTACTTC
D gene: NA; clone size: NA; J gene: TRBJ2-7; V gene: TRBV7-9; CDR3 protein: CASSLASYYEQYF; CDR3 DNA: TGTGCCAGCAGCTTAGCGAGCTACTACGAGCAGTACTTC
D gene: NA; clone size: NA; J gene: TRBJ2-7; V gene: TRBV3-1; CDR3 protein: CASSSPTRYYEQYF; CDR3 DNA: TGTGCCAGCAGCTCGCCGACTCGATACTACGAGCAGTACTTC
D gene: NA; clone size: NA; J gene: TRBJ1-5; V gene: TRBV20-1; CDR3 protein: CSARRGGVNQPQHF; CDR3 DNA: TGCAGTGCTAGGAGGGGGGGTGTAAATCAGCCCCAGCATTTT
D gene: NA; clone size: NA; J gene: TRBJ2-5; V gene: TRBV4-1; CDR3 protein: CASSLVGMGETQYF; CDR3 DNA: TGCGCCAGCAGCCTAGTGGGCATGGGGGAGACCCAGTACTTC
D gene: TRBD2; clone size: NA; J gene: TRBJ2-5; V gene: TRBV18; CDR3 protein: CASTAAGGQETQYF; CDR3 DNA: TGTGCCAGCACGGCGGCGGGAGGACAAGAGACCCAGTACTTC
D gene: NA; clone size: once; J gene: TRBJ2-1; V gene: TRBV20-1; CDR3 protein: CSGPDAMAPTYNEQFF; CDR3 DNA: TGCAGTGGGCCAGACGCTATGGCACCAACCTACAATGAGCAGTTCTTC
D gene: NA; clone size: NA; J gene: TRBJ2-3; V gene: TRBV24-1; CDR3 protein: CATMGLTSTDTQYF; CDR3 DNA: TGTGCCACCATGGGGTTAACTAGCACAGATACGCAGTATTTT
D gene: NA; clone size: NA; J gene: TRBJ2-7; V gene: TRBV29-1; CDR3 protein: CSVRDPGEQYF; CDR3 DNA: TGCAGCGTTCGGGACCCAGGCGAGCAGTACTTC
D gene: TRBD1; clone size: NA; J gene: TRBJ2-7; V gene: TRBV6-5; CDR3 protein: CASSEDRVPYEQYF; CDR3 DNA: TGTGCCAGCAGTGAGGACAGGGTCCCCTACGAGCAGTACTTC
D gene: TRBD2; clone size: NA; J gene: TRBJ2-7; V gene: TRBV10-3; CDR3 protein: CAISEGLAATYEQYF; CDR3 DNA: TGTGCCATCAGTGAGGGACTAGCGGCCACATACGAGCAGTACTTC
D gene: NA; clone size: NA; J gene: TRBJ1-5; V gene: TRBV28; CDR3 protein: CASFRGRSNQPQHF; CDR3 DNA: TGTGCCAGCTTTCGGGGAAGGAGCAATCAGCCCCAGCATTTT
D gene: NA; clone size: NA; J gene: TRBJ2-1; V gene: TRBV29-1; CDR3 protein: CSAALQGSYNEQFF; CDR3 DNA: TGCAGCGCCGCTTTACAAGGATCCTACAATGAGCAGTTCTTC
D gene: TRBD1; clone size: once; J gene: TRBJ2-7; V gene: TRBV19; CDR3 protein: CASSLTGTGFVYEQYF; CDR3 DNA: TGTGCCAGTAGTCTAACCGGGACAGGGTTCGTCTACGAGCAGTACTTC